Shown below are 30 T cell receptor beta chains from a single sample sequenced in a study of OX40 agonist ivuxolimab in advanced cancers. Sequenced by immunoSEQ multiplex PCR; TCRdb stores in-frame clones only, minus some. The table includes 83,000 or so clones, approximately 91% detected once. The material sequenced was CD4+ or CD8+ T cells sorted from blood, taken in a trial of the OX40 agonist ivuxolimab. The receptors shown here come from an adult with an advanced solid tumor such as melanoma, head and neck, liver or kidney cancer.

The chain recombines TRBV4-2 with TRBJ2-7, with D perhaps TRBD2 (6 bases). With 4 bases removed from V and 2 bases from J, the gap between germline ends came to 18 bases. The CDR3 has 16 amino acids. Germline loops: CDR1 LGHNA, CDR2 YNFKEQ. The CDR3 here is CASSPVSSGSPYEQYF. CDR3 bases: TGTGCCAGCAGCCCCGTAAGTAGCGGATCACCCTACGAGCAGTACTTC.

The rearrangement joins TRBV11-3 to TRBJ2-1, with TRBD2 identical over 7 bases. The CDR3 has 14 residues. Germline trimming cut 6 bases from V and 7 bases from J; bases unmatched to any gene: 9. Germline values: CDR1 SGHNT, CDR2 YENEEA. The CDR3 nucleotides read TGTGCCAGCAGTCACGGGACTACGAAGAATGAGCAGTTCTTC. Translation: CASSHGTTKNEQFF.

This clone turned up a few times. This chain uses TRBV28 with TRBJ2-7; D uncertain. Germline V lookup: CDR1 MDHEN, CDR2 SYDVKM. The CDR3 spans 12 residues. The V gene lost 8 bases and the J gene lost 2 bases, with 10 bases spanning the gap. The CDR3 here is CASAPRPYEQYF. The CDR3, as DNA: TGTGCCAGCGCCCCCCGCCCCTACGAGCAGTACTTC.

The chain combines TRBV7-2 with TRBJ1-5; 9 bases are a match to TRBD1. V shed 6 bases, J shed 5 bases, and the junction held 2 bases outside the gene matches. This CDR3 contains 13 residues. CDR1 is SGHTA, CDR2 FQGNSA, per germline. CDR3 in amino acids: CASSRQGDQPQHF. CDR3 in DNA: TGTGCCAGCAGTCGACAGGGGGATCAGCCCCAGCATTTT.

This chain joins TRBV10-3 and TRBJ2-7; 8 bases fit TRBD2. V trimming: 6 bases; J trimming: 4 bases; junction bases outside the gene matches: 11. In germline, CDR1 is ENHRY, CDR2 SYGVKD. The CDR3 loop spans 15 amino acids. CDR3 sequence reads: CAISEYSGTQYEQYF. The CDR3 nucleotides are TGTGCCATCAGCGAATATAGCGGGACCCAATACGAGCAGTACTTC.

This clone was observed once. This sequence joins TRBV12-5 and TRBJ2-1, with unresolved D. The CDR3 consists of 13 residues. V shed 3 bases and J shed 6 bases, with 9 bases lying between them. Looked up from germline, CDR1 is LGHNT and CDR2 is FRNRAP. The CDR3 spells CASGLARINEQFF. CDR3 bases: TGTGCTAGTGGTTTAGCTAGAATCAATGAGCAGTTCTTC.

This rearrangement joins TRBV5-4 to TRBJ2-7; the match to TRBD2 covers 8 bases. Germline trimming cut 3 bases from V and 4 bases from J; bases unmatched to any gene: 9. The germline gives CDR1 SGHNT, CDR2 YYREEE (reference sequence). The CDR3 runs 15 residues. The CDR3 protein is CASSSGGDSSYEQYF. The CDR3 DNA sequence: TGTGCCAGCAGCTCGGGAGGGGACTCCTCATACGAGCAGTACTTC.

This rearrangement joins TRBV19 to TRBJ1-4; D unresolved. Trimming took off 6 bases at V and 8 bases at J, with 10 bases between the two ends. CDR1 and CDR2 (germline): LNHDA, SQIVND (reference sequence). The CDR3 loop spans 12 amino acids. The CDR3 DNA reads as TGTGCCAGTAGGGACCCTACCGAAAAACTGTTTTTT. It encodes CASRDPTEKLFF.

The J gene is TRBJ2-1, the V gene TRBV27, with D hard to call. The CDR3 extends over 15 amino acids. V was pared by 4 bases and J by 2 bases, with 12 bases between. Per germline, CDR1 MNHEY and CDR2 SMNVEV (reference sequence). CDR3 region: CASSSKKDPYNEQFF. The CDR3 nucleotides read TGTGCCAGCAGTTCGAAGAAGGACCCCTACAATGAGCAGTTCTTC.

The CDR3 DNA reads as TGTGCCAGTACCCTGAGCGTTGGAGGGGGCCGCACAGATACGCAGTATTTT. This gives the protein CASTLSVGGGRTDTQYF. The J gene is TRBJ2-3, the V gene TRBV19; possible D gene TRBD1, 7 bases. Germline-derived CDR1 and CDR2 are LNHDA and SQIVND (reference sequence). V lost 7 bases and J lost 1, with 21 bases in between. The CDR3 totals 17 residues.

Notes on this clone: At one end the junction does not follow the germline gene, possibly because of a read error. The chain uses TRBV28 and TRBJ2-7; D is possibly TRBD1 (6 bases). Germline CDR1 reads MDHEN; CDR2 reads SYDVKM. The CDR3 covers 14 residues. The CDR3 coding sequence is TGTGCCAGCACTTTACCGGCCAGGGGCTACGAGCAGTACTTC. The encoded protein is CASTLPARGYEQYF.

DNA of the CDR3: TGTGCCACCAGCCTAATTAGGGATCGGACCGGGGAGCTGTTTTTT. Translating it yields CATSLIRDRTGELFF. V usage is TRBV15 and J usage is TRBJ2-2; no definite D call. The ends were cut back, 5 bases at V and 5 bases at J, with 15 bases in the middle. The CDR3 length is 15 residues. From germline, CDR1 is LNHNV and CDR2 YYDKDF (reference sequence).

CDR3 in amino acids: CASRPRGENTEAFF. As DNA, the CDR3 is TGTGCCAGCAGACCCCGGGGGGAGAACACTGAAGCTTTCTTT. The V gene is TRBV2, the J gene TRBJ1-1; TRBD1 might be the D (5 bases). The V gene's germline CDR1 is SNHLY and CDR2 FYNNEI. The CDR3 runs to 14 residues. The V end lost 6 bases, the J end lost 1 base, and 12 bases lay between the germline ends. The whole variable domain, filled in from reference TRBV2 and TRBJ1-1, reads EPEVTQTPSHQVTQMGQEVILRCVPISNHLYFYWYRQILGQKVEFLVSFYNNEISEKSEIFDDQFSVERPDGSNFTLKIRSTKLEDSAMYFCASRPRGENTEAFFGQGTRLTVV.

The chain carries TRBV29-1 and TRBJ2-2; D perhaps matches TRBD2 (5 bases). Looked up from germline, CDR1 is SQVTM and CDR2 is ANQGSEA. V shed 4 bases and J shed 5 bases, with 14 bases lying between them. This CDR3 has 14 amino acids. The CDR3 spells CSVGSGLFTGELFF. The CDR3 DNA reads as TGCAGCGTTGGCTCGGGGTTATTTACCGGGGAGCTGTTTTTT.

The chain combines TRBV28 with TRBJ1-4; tentative D call: TRBD1 (6 bases). Trimming removed 6 bases from V and 3 bases from J, with 8 bases in between. Germline values: CDR1 MDHEN, CDR2 SYDVKM. This CDR3 spans 13 amino acids. Written as DNA, the CDR3 is TGTGCCAGCAGGGGGACACCTAATGAAAAACTGTTTTTT. Protein sequence: CASRGTPNEKLFF.

As concerns this clone: Its ends do not fully match the called genes, so a read error is possible. The genes are TRBV4-2 and TRBJ2-7; D may be TRBD2 (5 bases). The CDR3 extends over 13 amino acids. Germline V gene lookup returns CDR1 LGHNA and CDR2 YNFKEQ. CDR3 in amino acids: CASSQDREHSQDF. The CDR3 DNA sequence: TGTGCCAGCAGCCAAGATAGGGAGCACTCGCAGGACTTC.

The chain couples TRBV4-1 to TRBJ1-5, with 10 bases lining up with TRBD1. This CDR3 region has 20 residues. V shed 4 bases, J shed 0 bases, and the junction held 15 bases outside the gene matches. Looked up from germline, CDR1 is MGHRA and CDR2 is YSYEKL. The CDR3 loop is CASSRTNRDRGLNSNQPQHF. For the CDR3, the DNA is TGCGCCAGCAGCCGCACAAACCGGGACAGGGGACTAAATAGCAATCAGCCCCAGCATTTT.

The rearrangement links TRBV7-9 to TRBJ1-1, with D maybe TRBD1 (5 bases). Trimming took 4 bases from V and 3 from J, leaving 12 bases between them. The CDR3 is made up of 14 amino acids. The V gene's germline CDR1 is SEHNR and CDR2 FQNEAQ (reference sequence). CDR3 nucleotide sequence: TGTGCCAGCAGCTCCCAGGGTGTGGACACTGAAGCTTTCTTT. It yields the protein CASSSQGVDTEAFF.

This clone occurred a few times. The V and J genes are TRBV10-3 and TRBJ1-2; 7 nucleotides align to TRBD1. The CDR3 has 13 amino acids. The germline V gene has CDR1 ENHRY and CDR2 SYGVKD. With 10 bases clipped from V and 4 bases from J, the junction kept 9 bases outside the gene matches. The DNA of the CDR3 is TGTGCCAACCGTTATGGGGACAGCTATGGCTACACCTTC. It translates to CANRYGDSYGYTF.

This clone was recorded only once. The rearrangement links TRBV5-4 to TRBJ2-1; 8 nucleotides match TRBD1. This CDR3 has 15 residues. Looked up from germline, CDR1 is SGHNT and CDR2 is YYREEE (reference sequence). V lost 0 bases and J lost 4; bases outside the gene matches: 3. The CDR3 loop is CASSLEDRVYNEQFF. DNA of the CDR3: TGTGCCAGCAGCTTGGAGGACAGGGTTTACAATGAGCAGTTCTTC.

In nucleotides, the CDR3 is TGTGCCACCAGCAGAGACCCTAGCGGCAATGAGCAGTTCTTC. Its protein is CATSRDPSGNEQFF. The chain couples TRBV15 to TRBJ2-1; 7 bases match TRBD2. The V gene's germline CDR1 is LNHNV and CDR2 YYDKDF (reference sequence). V shed 0 bases, J shed 6 bases, and the junction held 2 bases outside the gene matches. The CDR3 totals 14 residues.

This clone was found once. V usage is TRBV18 and J usage is TRBJ1-1; 7 nucleotides align to TRBD1. Germline assignment: CDR1 KGHSH and CDR2 LQKENI. The CDR3 totals 14 residues. Trimming took 3 bases from V and 6 from J; bases not matched to a gene: 7. CDR3 bases: TGTGCCAGCTCACCCGACAGGGAATCGTCTGAAGCTTTCTTT. Protein product: CASSPDRESSEAFF.

The genes are TRBV28 and TRBJ1-4, with D uncertain. CDR3 size: 16 residues. Germline CDR1 and CDR2: MDHEN and SYDVKM. The V end was cut by 1 base, the J end by 4 bases, with 13 bases between. The CDR3 DNA reads TGTGCCAGCAGTTTATTTGGGTCAGTCAATAATGAAAAACTGTTTTTT. Its protein is CASSLFGSVNNEKLFF.

The V call is TRBV4-2, the J call TRBJ2-6, with a tentative D call TRBD2 (6 bases). The ends were cut back, 4 bases at V and 1 base at J, with 11 bases in the middle. The germline CDR1 and CDR2 sequences are LGHNA and YNFKEQ. The CDR3 runs to 16 residues. CDR3 sequence reads: CASSLPTSSGANVLTF. The CDR3 DNA follows: TGTGCCAGCAGCCTACCGACTAGTTCTGGGGCCAACGTCCTGACTTTC.

The count of this clone is one. The J gene is TRBJ2-2, the V gene TRBV2; D uncertain. The CDR3 loop spans 15 amino acids. The V end lost 5 bases, the J end lost 0 bases, and 10 bases lay between the germline ends. Germline V gene data show CDR1 as SNHLY and CDR2 as FYNNEI. CDR3: CASSPSLANTGELFF. In nucleotides, the CDR3 is TGTGCCAGCAGTCCTAGTCTCGCGAACACCGGGGAGCTGTTTTTT.

The chain combines TRBV11-2 with TRBJ2-7; 8 nucleotides line up with TRBD2. Trimming at V came to 0 bases and at J to 3 bases, leaving 4 bases not matched to a gene. The CDR3 is made up of 15 amino acids. The germline V gene encodes CDR1 SGHAT and CDR2 FQNNGV. CDR3 residues: CASSLDGRAYYEQYF. CDR3 DNA: TGTGCCAGCAGCTTAGACGGGAGGGCCTACTACGAGCAGTACTTC.

This chain joins TRBV11-1 and TRBJ2-7; no reliable D call. Germline V gene sequence: CDR1 SGHAT, CDR2 FQDESV (reference sequence). There are 15 residues in the CDR3. V lost 4 bases to trimming and J lost 6 bases, with 19 bases between them. CDR3 nucleotide sequence: TGTGCCAGCAGCTCTATCGGTCGACTTCCCGGCGAGCAGTACTTC. It yields the protein CASSSIGRLPGEQYF.

On this clone itself: One end of the junction does not line up with germline, which may come from a read error. The rearrangement joins TRBV7-3 to TRBJ2-7; D tentatively fits TRBD1 or TRBD2 (5 bases each). The CDR3 covers 15 residues. Germline CDR1 and CDR2: SGHTA and FQGTGA. CDR3 region: CASSVTSGAGDEQYF. In DNA, the CDR3 is TGTGCCAGCAGCGTAACCTCCGGGGCTGGGGACGAGCAGTACTTC. Complete variable domain (other parts from reference TRBV7-3 and TRBJ2-7): GAGVSQTPSNKVTEKGKYVELRCDPISGHTALYWYRQSLGQGPEFLIYFQGTGAADDSGLPNDRFFAVRPEGSVSTLKIQRTERGDSAVYLCASSVTSGAGDEQYFGPGTRLTVT.

The genes are TRBV18 and TRBJ2-1; TRBD1 agrees at 7 bases. V was clipped by 6 bases and J by 7 bases; unmatched bases: 9. Germline-derived CDR1 and CDR2 are KGHSH and LQKENI. The CDR3 has 14 amino acids. CDR3 loop: CASSLPIRGNEQFF. As DNA, the CDR3 is TGTGCCAGCTCGCTCCCGATCAGGGGGAATGAGCAGTTCTTC.

The gene calls are TRBV9 and TRBJ2-1; the D is unclear. Trimming removed 7 bases at V and 1 base at J, with 12 bases between. CDR3 size: 14 residues. Germline CDR1 reads SGDLS; CDR2 reads YYNGEE. The CDR3 sequence is CASGGTRSYNEQFF. CDR3 in DNA: TGTGCCAGCGGCGGAACACGTTCCTACAATGAGCAGTTCTTC.